This T cell receptor beta chain derives from a study of OX40 agonist ivuxolimab in advanced cancers. Study in general: The study reported partial responses in three patients: one hepatocellular carcinoma, two cutaneous melanoma.

The CDR3 loop spans 16 amino acids. Germline V gene lookup returns CDR1 MNHNY and CDR2 SVGAGI (reference sequence). Losses at the gene ends were 0 bases for V and 5 bases for J; bases not matched to a gene: 3. The data were produced by immunoSEQ multiplex PCR, yet TCRdb's version contains in-frame clones alone and is incomplete. This sample has approximately 90,000 clones; 75% to 95% occur once, and the top ten carry around 1.5%. This receptor was identified in an adult with an advanced solid tumor such as melanoma, head and neck, liver or kidney cancer. This material consisted of CD4+ or CD8+ T cells sorted from blood, taken in a trial of the OX40 agonist ivuxolimab. V is TRBV6-6 and J is TRBJ2-1, with TRBD2 identical over 11 bases. CDR3 protein: CASSYSMGLADNEQFF. Written as DNA, the CDR3 is TGTGCCAGCAGTTACTCAATGGGACTAGCGGACAATGAGCAGTTCTTC.